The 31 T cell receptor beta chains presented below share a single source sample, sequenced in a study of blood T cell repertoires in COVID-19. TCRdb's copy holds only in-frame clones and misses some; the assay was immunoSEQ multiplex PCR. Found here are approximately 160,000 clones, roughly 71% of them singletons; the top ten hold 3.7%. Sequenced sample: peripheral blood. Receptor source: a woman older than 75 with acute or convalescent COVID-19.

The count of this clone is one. The CDR3 loop is CASSLPTVNEKLFF. Written as DNA, the CDR3 is TGTGCCAGCAGTTTACCGACAGTTAATGAAAAACTGTTTTTT. The chain recombines TRBV28 with TRBJ1-4, with a weak D call TRBD1 (5 bases). The CDR3 spans 14 residues. Germline V gene data show CDR1 as MDHEN and CDR2 as SYDVKM. Trimming removed 2 bases from V and 4 bases from J, with 8 bases in between.

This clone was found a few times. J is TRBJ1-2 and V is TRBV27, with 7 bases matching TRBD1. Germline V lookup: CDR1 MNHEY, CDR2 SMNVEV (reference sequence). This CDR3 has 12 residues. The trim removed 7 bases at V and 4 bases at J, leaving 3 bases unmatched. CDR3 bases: TGTGCCAGCAAGACAGGGCCCTATGGCTACACCTTC. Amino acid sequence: CASKTGPYGYTF.

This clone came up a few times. CDR3 residues: CASTRDRNTEAFF. Written as DNA, the CDR3 is TGTGCCAGCACTAGGGACAGAAACACTGAAGCTTTCTTT. The rearrangement joins TRBV12-3 or TRBV12-4 to TRBJ1-1; 7 bases line up with TRBD1. The V and J ends lost 7 bases and 2 bases, in that order; junction bases with no gene match: 4. The CDR3 contains 13 residues.

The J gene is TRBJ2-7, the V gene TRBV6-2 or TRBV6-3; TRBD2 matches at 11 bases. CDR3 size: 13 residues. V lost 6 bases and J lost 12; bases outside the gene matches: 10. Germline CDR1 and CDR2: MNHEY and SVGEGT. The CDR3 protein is CASSPQLAGVVYF. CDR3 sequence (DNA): TGTGCCAGCAGCCCCCAACTAGCGGGGGTTGTGTACTTC.

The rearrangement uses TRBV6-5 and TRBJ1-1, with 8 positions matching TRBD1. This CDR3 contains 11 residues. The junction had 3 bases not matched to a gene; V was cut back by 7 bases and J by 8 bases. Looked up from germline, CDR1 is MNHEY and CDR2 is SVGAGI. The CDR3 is CASTRQGEAFF. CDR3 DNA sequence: TGTGCCAGCACTCGACAGGGGGAAGCTTTCTTT.

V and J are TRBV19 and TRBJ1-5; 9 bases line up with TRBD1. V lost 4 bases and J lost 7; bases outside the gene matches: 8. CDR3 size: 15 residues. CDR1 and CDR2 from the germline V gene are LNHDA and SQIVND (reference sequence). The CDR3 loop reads CASSTQQGARQPQHF. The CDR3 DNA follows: TGTGCCAGTAGTACCCAACAGGGGGCACGACAGCCCCAGCATTTT.

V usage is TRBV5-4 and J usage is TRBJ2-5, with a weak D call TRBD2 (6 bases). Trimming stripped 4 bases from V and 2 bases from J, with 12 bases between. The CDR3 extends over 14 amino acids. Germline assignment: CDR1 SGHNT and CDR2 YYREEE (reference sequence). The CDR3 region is CASSASGDQETQYF. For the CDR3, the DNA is TGTGCCAGCAGCGCCTCGGGGGATCAAGAGACCCAGTACTTC.

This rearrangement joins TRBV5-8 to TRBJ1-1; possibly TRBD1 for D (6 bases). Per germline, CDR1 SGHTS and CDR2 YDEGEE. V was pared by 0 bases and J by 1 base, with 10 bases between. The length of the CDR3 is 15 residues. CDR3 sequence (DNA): TGTGCCAGCAGCTTGGGGTGGGGACAGAACACTGAAGCTTTCTTT. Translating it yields CASSLGWGQNTEAFF. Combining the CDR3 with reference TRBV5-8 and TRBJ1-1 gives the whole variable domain EAGVTQSPTHLIKTRGQQATLRCSPISGHTSVYWYQQALGLGLQFLLWYDEGEERNRGNFPPRFSGRQFPNYSSELNVNALELEDSALYLCASSLGWGQNTEAFFGQGTRLTVV.

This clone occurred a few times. The chain's CDR3 is CASSQDVGGSGANVLTF. The CDR3 DNA is TGCGCCAGCAGCCAAGACGTGGGGGGCTCTGGGGCCAACGTCCTGACTTTC. The V gene is TRBV4-3, the J gene TRBJ2-6; D possibly corresponds to TRBD2 (6 bases). CDR1 and CDR2 (germline): LGHNA, YSLEER. The CDR3 spans 17 residues. The V end lost 0 bases, the J end lost 0 bases, and 9 bases lay between the germline ends.

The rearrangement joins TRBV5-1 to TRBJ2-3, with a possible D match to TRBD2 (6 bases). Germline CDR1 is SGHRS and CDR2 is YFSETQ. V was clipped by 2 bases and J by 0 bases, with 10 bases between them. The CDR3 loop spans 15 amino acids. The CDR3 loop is CASSFSGLSTDTQYF. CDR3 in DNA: TGCGCCAGCAGCTTTAGCGGCCTTAGCACAGATACGCAGTATTTT.

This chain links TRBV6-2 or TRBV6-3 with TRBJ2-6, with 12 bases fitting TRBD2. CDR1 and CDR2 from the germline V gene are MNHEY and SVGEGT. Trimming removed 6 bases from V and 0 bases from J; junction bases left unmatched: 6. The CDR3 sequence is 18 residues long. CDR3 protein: CASSQTSGGLSGANVLTF. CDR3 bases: TGTGCCAGCAGCCAAACTAGCGGGGGGCTCTCTGGGGCCAACGTCCTGACTTTC.

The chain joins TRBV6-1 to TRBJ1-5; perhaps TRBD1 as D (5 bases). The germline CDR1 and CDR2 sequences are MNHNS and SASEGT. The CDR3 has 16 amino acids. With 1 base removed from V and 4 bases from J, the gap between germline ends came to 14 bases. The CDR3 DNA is TGTGCCAGCAGTGAAGGGGGCCTCAGTCTTAATCAGCCCCAGCATTTT. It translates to CASSEGGLSLNQPQHF.

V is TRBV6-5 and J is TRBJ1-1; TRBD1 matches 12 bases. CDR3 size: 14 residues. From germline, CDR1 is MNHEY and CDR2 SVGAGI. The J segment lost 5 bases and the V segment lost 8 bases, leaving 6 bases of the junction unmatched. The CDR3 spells CASGTGGFGTEAFF. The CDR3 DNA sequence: TGTGCCAGCGGGACAGGGGGCTTTGGGACTGAAGCTTTCTTT.

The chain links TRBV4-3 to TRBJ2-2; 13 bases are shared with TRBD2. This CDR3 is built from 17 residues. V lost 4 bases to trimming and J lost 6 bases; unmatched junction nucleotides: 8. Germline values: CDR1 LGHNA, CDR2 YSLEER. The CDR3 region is CASSLRSTSGGPGELFF. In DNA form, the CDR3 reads TGCGCCAGCAGCCTCAGATCGACTAGCGGGGGGCCCGGGGAGCTGTTTTTT.

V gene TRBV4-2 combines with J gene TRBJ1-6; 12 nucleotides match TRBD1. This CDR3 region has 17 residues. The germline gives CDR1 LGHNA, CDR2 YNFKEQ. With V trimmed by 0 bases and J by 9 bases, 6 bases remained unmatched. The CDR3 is CASSQEWGQGARSPLHF. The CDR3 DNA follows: TGTGCCAGCAGCCAAGAATGGGGACAGGGGGCACGTTCACCCCTCCACTTT.

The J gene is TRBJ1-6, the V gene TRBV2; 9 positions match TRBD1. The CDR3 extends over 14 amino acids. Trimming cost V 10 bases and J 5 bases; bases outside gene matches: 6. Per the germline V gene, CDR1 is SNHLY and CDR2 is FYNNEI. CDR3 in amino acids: CATGRTGDNSPLHF. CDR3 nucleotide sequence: TGTGCCACCGGGAGGACAGGGGATAATTCACCCCTCCACTTT.

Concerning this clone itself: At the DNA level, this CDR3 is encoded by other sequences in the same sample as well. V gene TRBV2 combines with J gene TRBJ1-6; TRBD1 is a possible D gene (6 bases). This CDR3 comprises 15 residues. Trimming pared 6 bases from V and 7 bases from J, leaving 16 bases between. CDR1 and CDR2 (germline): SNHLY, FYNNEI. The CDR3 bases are TGTGCCAGCAGCATGGGGCAGGGGTTCAATTCACCCCTCCACTTT. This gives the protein CASSMGQGFNSPLHF.

The CDR3 DNA reads as TGTGCCAGCAGCCAAAGGGGTAATTCACCCCTCCACTTT. It yields the protein CASSQRGNSPLHF. V usage is TRBV14 and J usage is TRBJ1-6; tentative D call: TRBD1 (5 bases). The V gene lost 2 bases and the J gene lost 6 bases, with 5 bases spanning the gap. CDR1 and CDR2 (germline): SGHDN, FVKESK. The CDR3 has 13 amino acids.

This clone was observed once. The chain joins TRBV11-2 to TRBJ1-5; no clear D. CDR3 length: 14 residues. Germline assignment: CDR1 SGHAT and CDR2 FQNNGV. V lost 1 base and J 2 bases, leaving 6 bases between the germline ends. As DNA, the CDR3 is TGTGCCAGCAGCTTAGGGAGGGGCAATCAGCCCCAGCATTTT. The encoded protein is CASSLGRGNQPQHF.

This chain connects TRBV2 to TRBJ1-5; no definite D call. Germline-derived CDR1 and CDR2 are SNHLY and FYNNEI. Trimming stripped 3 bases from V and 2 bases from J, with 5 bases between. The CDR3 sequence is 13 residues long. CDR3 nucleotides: TGTGCCAGCAGTGATCTCGGCAATCAGCCCCAGCATTTT. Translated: CASSDLGNQPQHF.

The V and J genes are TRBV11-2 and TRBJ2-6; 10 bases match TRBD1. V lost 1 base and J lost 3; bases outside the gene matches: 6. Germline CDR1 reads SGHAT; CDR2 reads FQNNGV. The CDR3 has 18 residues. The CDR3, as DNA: TGTGCCAGCAGCTTAGGTGGACAGGGGGTTGGTGGGGCCAACGTCCTGACTTTC. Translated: CASSLGGQGVGGANVLTF.

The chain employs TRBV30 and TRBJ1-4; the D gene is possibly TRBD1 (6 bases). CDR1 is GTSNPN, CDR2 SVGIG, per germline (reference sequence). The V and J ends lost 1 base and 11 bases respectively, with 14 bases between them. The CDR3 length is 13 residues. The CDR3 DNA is TGTGCCTGGAGTGGTGCAGGGGAGGGGAAACTGTTTTTT. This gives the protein CAWSGAGEGKLFF.

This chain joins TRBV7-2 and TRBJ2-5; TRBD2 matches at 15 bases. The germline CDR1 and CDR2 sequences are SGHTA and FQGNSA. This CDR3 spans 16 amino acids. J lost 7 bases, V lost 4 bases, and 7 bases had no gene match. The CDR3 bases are TGTGCCAGCAGCTCCGGACTAGCGGGGGGGCGGGGGACCCAGTACTTC. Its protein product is CASSSGLAGGRGTQYF. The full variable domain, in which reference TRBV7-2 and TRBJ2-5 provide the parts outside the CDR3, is GAGVSQSPSNKVTEKGKDVELRCDPISGHTALYWYRQSLGQGLEFLIYFQGNSAPDKSGLPSDRFSAERTGGSVSTLTIQRTQQEDSAVYLCASSSGLAGGRGTQYFGPGTRLLVL.

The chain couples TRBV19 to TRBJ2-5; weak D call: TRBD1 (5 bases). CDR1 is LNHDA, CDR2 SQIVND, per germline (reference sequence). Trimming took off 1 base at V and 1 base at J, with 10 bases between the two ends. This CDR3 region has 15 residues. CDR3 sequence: CASSIVEDTQETQYF. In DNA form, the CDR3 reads TGTGCCAGTAGTATAGTTGAGGACACCCAAGAGACCCAGTACTTC.

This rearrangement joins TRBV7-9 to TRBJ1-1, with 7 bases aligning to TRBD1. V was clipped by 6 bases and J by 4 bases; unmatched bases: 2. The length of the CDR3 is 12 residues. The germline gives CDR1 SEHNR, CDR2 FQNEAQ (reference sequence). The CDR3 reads CASRAGGTEAFF. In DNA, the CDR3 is TGTGCCAGCAGAGCAGGGGGCACTGAAGCTTTCTTT.

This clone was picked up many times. The CDR3 region has the DNA TGTGCCAGCAGTTACGAACAGGGGGTAGGTTCACCCCTCCACTTT. Its translation: CASSYEQGVGSPLHF. The V call is TRBV6-6, the J call TRBJ1-6, with 8 bases fitting TRBD1. V dropped 2 bases and J dropped 9; count of bases not matched to a gene: 6. Germline V CDR1 and CDR2: MNHNY, SVGAGI (reference sequence). This CDR3 is built from 15 residues.

The CDR3 coding sequence is TGTGCCAGCAGCTTAGACACGGGACTAGCGGGAAGACTCTACGAGCAGTACTTC. Protein sequence: CASSLDTGLAGRLYEQYF. The chain couples TRBV11-2 to TRBJ2-7, with TRBD2 matching over 13 bases. J lost 3 bases, V lost 0 bases, and 8 bases had no gene match. The CDR3 is 18 residues long. Looked up from germline, CDR1 is SGHAT and CDR2 is FQNNGV.

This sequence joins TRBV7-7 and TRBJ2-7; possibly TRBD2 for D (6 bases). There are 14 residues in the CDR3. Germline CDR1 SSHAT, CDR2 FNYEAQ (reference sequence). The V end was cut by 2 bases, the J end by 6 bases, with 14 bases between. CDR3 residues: CASSLREQGGEQYF. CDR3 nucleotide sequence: TGTGCCAGCAGCTTACGGGAGCAGGGCGGCGAGCAGTACTTC.

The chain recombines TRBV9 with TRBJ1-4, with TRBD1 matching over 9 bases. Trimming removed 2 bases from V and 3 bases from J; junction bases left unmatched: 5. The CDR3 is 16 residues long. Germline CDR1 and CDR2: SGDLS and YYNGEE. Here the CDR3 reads CASSVGQGISNEKLFF. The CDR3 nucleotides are TGTGCCAGCAGCGTGGGACAGGGTATCTCTAATGAAAAACTGTTTTTT.

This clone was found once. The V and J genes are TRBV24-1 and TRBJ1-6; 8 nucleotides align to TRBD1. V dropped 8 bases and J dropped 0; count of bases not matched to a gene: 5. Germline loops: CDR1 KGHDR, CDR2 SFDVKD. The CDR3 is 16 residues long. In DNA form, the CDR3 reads TGTGCCACCAACCGGGACAGGAGCTCCTATAATTCACCCCTCCACTTT. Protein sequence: CATNRDRSSYNSPLHF.

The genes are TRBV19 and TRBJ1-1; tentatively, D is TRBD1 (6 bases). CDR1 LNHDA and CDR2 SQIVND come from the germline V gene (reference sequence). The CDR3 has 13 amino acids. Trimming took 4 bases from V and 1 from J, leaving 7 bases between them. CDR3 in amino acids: CASSTQGNTEAFF. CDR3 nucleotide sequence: TGTGCCAGTAGTACACAGGGGAACACTGAAGCTTTCTTT.